This TCR beta chain was identified in a study of cytomegalovirus exposure and HLA in healthy donors. Germline CDR1 reads SGHTA; CDR2 reads FQGNSA. The length of the CDR3 is 15 residues. Trimming took off 5 bases at V and 4 bases at J, with 18 bases between the two ends. Primers: 60 Vbeta forward and 13 Jbeta reverse. Sequenced by immunoSEQ multiplex PCR; TCRdb stores in-frame clones only, minus some. The sample includes about 120,000 clones, over 70% of them seen just once. V gene TRBV7-2 combines with J gene TRBJ2-7, with D possibly TRBD2 on 6 matching bases. Sequenced input: PBMCs. The clonotype originates from a woman in her fifties or sixties in good health and CMV-seropositive. This chain's CDR3 is CASSPAGKTNYEQYF. CDR3 nucleotides: TGTGCCAGCAGCCCGGCGGGGAAGACCAATTACGAGCAGTACTTC.